Listed here are 5 T cell receptor beta chains from one sample, sequenced in a study of CDR3 diversity in severe acne. TCRdb independently ran MiXCR on the PCR reads; one entry per CDR3 protein. Of more than 85,000 distinct CDR3 sequences in the sample, about 49% were seen once. Sample: blood. These receptors were taken from a male donor with severe acne vulgaris.

In this sample, this clonotype turned up many times. The chain recombines TRBV6-5 with TRBJ2-7; 8 bases align to TRBD1. Germline trimming cut 7 bases from V and 5 bases from J; bases unmatched to any gene: 10. Germline V gene sequence: CDR1 MNHEY, CDR2 SVGAGI. The CDR3 extends over 14 amino acids. As DNA, the CDR3 is TGTGCCAGCAATCGACAGGGGTTTTTCCACGAGCAGTACTTC. Residues: CASNRQGFFHEQYF.

The gene calls are TRBV19 and TRBJ2-1; D call uncertain. V lost 10 bases and J lost 3, with 22 bases in between. Germline CDR1 reads LNHDA; CDR2 reads SQIVND (reference sequence). The CDR3 sequence is 16 residues long. The DNA of the CDR3 is TGTGCCACCACGTTCGGAAGTGTTGATCGCTACAATGAGCAGTTCTTC. Translation gives CATTFGSVDRYNEQFF.

This clonotype was observed a handful of times. The chain recombines TRBV7-2 with TRBJ1-2, with D possibly matching TRBD1 (6 bases). This CDR3 has 15 amino acids. Trimming pared 1 base from V and 5 bases from J, leaving 14 bases between. Germline values: CDR1 SGHTA, CDR2 FQGNSA. CDR3 loop: CASSLVETGGYGYTF. CDR3 DNA: TGTGCCAGCAGCTTAGTTGAGACAGGAGGGTATGGCTACACCTTC. Supplemented by reference TRBV7-2 and TRBJ1-2, the full variable domain reads GAGVSQSPSNKVTEKGKDVELRCDPISGHTALYWYRQSLGQGLEFLIYFQGNSAPDKSGLPSDRFSAERTGGSVSTLTIQRTQQEDSAVYLCASSLVETGGYGYTFGSGTRLTVV.

The rearrangement uses TRBV7-9 and TRBJ2-1, with 9 bases lining up with TRBD2. The V gene's germline CDR1 is SEHNR and CDR2 FQNEAQ (reference sequence). This CDR3 is built from 17 residues. J was trimmed by 2 bases and V by 2 bases; bases with no gene match: 7. The CDR3 DNA reads as TGTGCCAGCAGCTTATCTGGGGTAGCGGGGGCCTACAATGAGCAGTTCTTC. It is translated as CASSLSGVAGAYNEQFF.

The rearrangement joins TRBV7-9 to TRBJ2-7; D possibly corresponds to TRBD1 (6 bases). The V and J ends lost 8 bases and 0 bases respectively, with 11 bases between them. Germline CDR1 is SEHNR and CDR2 is FQNEAQ (reference sequence). This CDR3 region has 13 residues. The DNA of the CDR3 is TGTGCCAGCGAAGGACAGTTCTCCTACGAGCAGTACTTC. This gives the protein CASEGQFSYEQYF.